One sample yielded the 9 T cell receptor beta chains listed below, sequenced in a study of tumor-infiltrating lymphocytes in primary liver carcinoma. Making TCR beta cDNA involved approximately 0.5 ug total RNA and a constant-region primer. Libraries covering TCR beta were generated through three nested multiplex PCR rounds (using a slightly modified ARM-PCR). Primers for the first two PCR rounds were TRBV1-TRBV30 forward primers and a C-beta reverse primer (roughly 10 cycles per round). Each CDR3 protein is one row after TCRdb ran MiXCR on the multiplex PCR reads. The table has around 210,000 distinct CDR3 sequences, approximately 64% seen once. Blood RNA was derived from unsorted whole blood, and germline DNA was extracted too. The sample consisted of peripheral blood. The receptors come from a woman aged 55-69 years with primary liver carcinoma and hepatitis B virus infection.

With respect to this clonotype: Being one base from a much bigger clone, this may be a read error. The genes are TRBV6-1 and TRBJ1-5; D ambiguous. This CDR3 is 12 amino acids long. The germline V gene has CDR1 MNHNS and CDR2 SASEGT. The CDR3 is CVSVVGNQPQHF. As DNA, the CDR3 is TGTGTCAGCGTGGTAGGCAATCAGCCCCAGCATTTT.

Regarding this clonotype: Its ends do not fully match the called genes, so a read error is possible. This chain uses TRBV4-1 with TRBJ1-5, with D possibly TRBD1 on 6 matching bases. CDR3 length: 17 residues. Germline V CDR1 and CDR2: MGHRA, YSYEKL. The CDR3 reads CASSQENLPGDNQPRHF. In nucleotides, the CDR3 is TGCGCCAGCAGCCAAGAAAATCTCCCAGGGGACAATCAGCCCCGGCATTTT.

Of note for this clonotype: A junction end diverges from the germline sequence, so it may reflect a read error. The CDR3 sequence is CSVRQGQNSPPHF. In DNA, the CDR3 is TGCAGCGTCCGACAAGGCCAGAATTCACCCCCCCACTTT. The chain couples TRBV29-1 to TRBJ1-6; D remains unclear. Germline V gives CDR1 SQVTM, CDR2 ANQGSEA. The CDR3 is made up of 13 amino acids.

Remarks on this clonotype: This may be a read error: a much more frequent sequence differs by one nucleotide. DNA of the CDR3: TGTGCCAGCAATGGGAGCCCTCGGGAGACCCAGTACTTC. Translated: CASNGSPRETQYF. The rearrangement joins TRBV6-1 to TRBJ2-5, with D perhaps TRBD2 (5 bases). This CDR3 is 13 amino acids long. V was trimmed by 7 bases and J by 5 bases, leaving 14 bases between them. The germline V gene has CDR1 MNHNS and CDR2 SASEGT.

This clonotype appeared many times. The chain employs TRBV11-2 and TRBJ2-4; the D gene is possibly TRBD1 (6 bases). Per the germline V gene, CDR1 is SGHAT and CDR2 is FQNNGV. Trimming shortened V by 2 bases and J by 2 bases, and 16 bases separated the two germline ends. The CDR3 loop spans 17 amino acids. The CDR3, as DNA: TGTGCCAGCAGCTTAAGGGGGAGTAGTACAACCAAAAACATTCAGTACTTC. Its protein product is CASSLRGSSTTKNIQYF.

The sample holds one count of this clonotype. It may be a read error: a sequence one base away is much more abundant. The chain joins TRBV6-5 to TRBJ1-3; TRBD1 is a possible D gene (6 bases). The germline gives CDR1 MNHEY, CDR2 SVGAGI. The length of the CDR3 is 15 residues. CDR3 sequence reads: CAGSKDTGSGNTIYF. CDR3 in DNA: TGTGCCGGCAGTAAGGATACAGGGTCCGGAAACACCATATATTTT.

This clonotype was seen once. A junction boundary mismatches the germline segment, possibly from a read error. The CDR3 loop is CVSSLGGAGANVQSF. CDR3 nucleotides: TGTGTCAGCAGCTTAGGGGGCGCAGGGGCCAACGTCCAGAGTTTC. This sequence joins TRBV11-2 and TRBJ2-6; the match to TRBD1 covers 7 bases. This CDR3 is built from 15 residues. Germline-derived CDR1 and CDR2 are SGHAT and FQNNGV.

The chain links TRBV11-2 to TRBJ2-5; maybe TRBD2 (5 bases). Germline CDR1 is SGHAT and CDR2 is FQNNGV. The CDR3 consists of 11 residues. The CDR3 here is CVSSARGTQYF. The CDR3 nucleotides are TGTGTCAGTAGCGCAAGAGGGACCCAGTACTTC.

The chain links TRBV2 to TRBJ2-1, with 11 bases identical to TRBD2. The CDR3 covers 15 residues. V was clipped by 6 bases and J by 9 bases; unmatched bases: 10. Germline CDR1 is SNHLY and CDR2 is FYNNEI. Here the CDR3 DNA reads TGTGCCAGCAGACTCATAGCGGGAGGGCCCGGTGAGCAGTTCTTC. This codes for CASRLIAGGPGEQFF.